The clone carrying this T cell receptor beta chain has at least ten counts. Its target is unknown. These data are taken from a study of identical twins. Healthy Caucasians, and only they, were the donors. Germline values: CDR1 SGHRS, CDR2 YFSETQ. The germline V and J ends were trimmed by 0 bases and 9 bases, with 10 bases remaining between them. The CDR3 contains 13 residues. A universal primer site was added by template switching, and unique molecular identifiers were carried by the cDNA. One entry per CDR3 protein results from TCRdb running MiXCR on the 5' RACE reads. The table has under 900,000 distinct CDR3 sequences, approximately 13% seen once; the top ten hold around 1.6%. Study-level points and caveats: For out-of-frame beta sequences, excess twin sharing was weaker. For cord blood, abundant beta clonotypes had fewer insertions, unlike memory repertoires, which showed none.

The same specimen was also included in a second study, on yellow fever vaccine responses in identical twins.

The source is a woman aged 18-29 years in good health. The chain combines TRBV5-1 with TRBJ2-1; D is unresolved. Input material: PBMCs. CDR3 in amino acids: CASSLVRSAEQFF. The CDR3, as DNA: TGCGCCAGCAGCTTGGTCAGGAGCGCTGAGCAGTTCTTC.